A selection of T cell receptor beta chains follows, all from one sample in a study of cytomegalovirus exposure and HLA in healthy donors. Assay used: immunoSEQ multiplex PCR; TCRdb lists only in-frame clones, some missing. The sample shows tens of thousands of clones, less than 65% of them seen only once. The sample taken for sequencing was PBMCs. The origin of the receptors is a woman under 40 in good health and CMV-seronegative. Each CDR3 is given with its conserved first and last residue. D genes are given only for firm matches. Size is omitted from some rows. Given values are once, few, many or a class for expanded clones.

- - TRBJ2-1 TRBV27 TGTGCCAGCAGTTCCCAACAGGGTGGCGAGCAGTTCTTC CASSSQQGGEQFF
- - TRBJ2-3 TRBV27 TGTGCCAGCAGCTCCACAGATACGCAGTATTTT CASSSTDTQYF
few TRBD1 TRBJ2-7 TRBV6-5 TGTGCCAGCAGGGGGACAGGGGGCGCCTACGAGCAGTACTTC CASRGTGGAYEQYF
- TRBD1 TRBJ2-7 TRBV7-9 TGTGCCAGCAGCCCGGGACAGGGCGACCCCTACTACGAGCAGTACTTC CASSPGQGDPYYEQYF
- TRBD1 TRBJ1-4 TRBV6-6 TGTGCCAGCAGCAATCCCCAGGGGGCTCGGAATGAAAAACTGTTTTTT CASSNPQGARNEKLFF
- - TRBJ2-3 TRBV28 TGTGCCAGCATTAGCGGCACAGATACGCAGTATTTT CASISGTDTQYF
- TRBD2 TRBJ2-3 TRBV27 TGTGCCAGCAGTCGGCTCGGGGGGGACTCTATCACAGATACGCAGTATTTT CASSRLGGDSITDTQYF
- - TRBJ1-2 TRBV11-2 TGTGCCAGCAGCTTCCGAATGGGGCTGGCAAACTATGGCTACACCTTC CASSFRMGLANYGYTF
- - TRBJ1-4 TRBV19 TGTGCCAGTAGTCGGACGGGGGAACTGTTTTTT CASSRTGELFF
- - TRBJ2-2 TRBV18 TGTGCCAGCTCACCAGGGCTGAACACCGGGGAGCTGTTTTTT CASSPGLNTGELFF
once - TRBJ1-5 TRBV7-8 TGTGCCAGCAGCTACCTAGGGGGTTATAGCAATCAGCCCCAGCATTTT CASSYLGGYSNQPQHF
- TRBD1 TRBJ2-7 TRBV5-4 TGTGCCAGCAGCTTCACAGGGGGACGGGCCTACGAGCAGTACTTC CASSFTGGRAYEQYF
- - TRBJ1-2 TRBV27 TGTGCCACCCTAGGAGCAAACTATGGCTACACCTTC CATLGANYGYTF
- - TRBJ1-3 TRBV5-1 TGCGCCAGCAGCCAGACTACAACCGGAAACACCATATATTTT CASSQTTTGNTIYF
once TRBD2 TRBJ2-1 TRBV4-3 TGCGCCAGCAGCCAAGTCGGGAGGGCCCGCGATGAGCAGTTCTTC CASSQVGRARDEQFF
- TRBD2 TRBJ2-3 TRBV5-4 TGTGCCAGCAGCTTGAAATTAGCGGGGGCCAGCACAGATACGCAGTATTTT CASSLKLAGASTDTQYF
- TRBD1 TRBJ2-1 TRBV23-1 TGCGCCAGCCGAGTCGGGGTCGGAAGACAGGGGGGGAATGAGCAGTTCTTC CASRVGVGRQGGNEQFF
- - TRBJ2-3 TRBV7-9 TGTGCCAGCAGCTTAGCCCTAGCAGATACGCAGTATTTT CASSLALADTQYF
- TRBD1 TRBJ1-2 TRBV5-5 TGTGCCAGCAGCCCTGCAGGACAGGGATACTATGGCTACACCTTC CASSPAGQGYYGYTF
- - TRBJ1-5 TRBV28 TGTGCCAGCAGCCGGGACACGCTGGACGGTCAGCCCCAGCATTTT CASSRDTLDGQPQHF
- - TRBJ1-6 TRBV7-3 TGTGCCAGCAGCTTGGGAGTTAATAATTCACCCCTCCACTTT CASSLGVNNSPLHF
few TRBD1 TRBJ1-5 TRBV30 TGTGCCTGGTCAGGGGGTAGCAATCAGCCCCAGCATTTT CAWSGGSNQPQHF
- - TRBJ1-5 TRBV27 TGTGCCAGCAGTTTAGTACATAGCAATCAGCCCCAGCATTTT CASSLVHSNQPQHF
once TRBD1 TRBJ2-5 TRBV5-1 TGCGCCAGCAGCCCGGGACAGCGTCAAGAGACCCAGTACTTC CASSPGQRQETQYF
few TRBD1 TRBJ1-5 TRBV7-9 TGTGCCAGTGACAGGGGACTTAATCAGCCCCAGCATTTT CASDRGLNQPQHF
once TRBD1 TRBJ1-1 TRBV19 TGTGCCAGTAGTTCAAGACAGGGGGCAAGGACTGAAGCTTTCTTT CASSSRQGARTEAFF
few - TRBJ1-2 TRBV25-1 TGTGCCAGCAGTCAAGGCCGACAGACTCCCTATGGCTACACCTTC CASSQGRQTPYGYTF